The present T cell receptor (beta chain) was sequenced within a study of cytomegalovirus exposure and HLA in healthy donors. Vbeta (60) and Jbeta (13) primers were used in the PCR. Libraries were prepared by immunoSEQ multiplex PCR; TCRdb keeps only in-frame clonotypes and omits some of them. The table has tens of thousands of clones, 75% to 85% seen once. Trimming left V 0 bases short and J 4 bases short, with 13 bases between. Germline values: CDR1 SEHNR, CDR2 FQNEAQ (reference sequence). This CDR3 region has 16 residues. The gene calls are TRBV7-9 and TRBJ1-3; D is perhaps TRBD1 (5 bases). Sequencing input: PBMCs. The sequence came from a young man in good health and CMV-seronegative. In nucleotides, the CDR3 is TGTGCCAGCAGCTTAGCGCGGGGGGTAGAGGGAAACACCATATATTTT. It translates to CASSLARGVEGNTIYF.